The rows below give T cell receptor beta chains drawn from one sample of a study of OX40 agonist ivuxolimab in advanced cancers. This table comes from immunoSEQ multiplex PCR, and its TCRdb copy is limited to in-frame clones, with some not included. The table shows about 83,000 clones, with less than 90% occurring only once. The input for sequencing was CD4+ or CD8+ T cells sorted from blood, taken in a trial of the OX40 agonist ivuxolimab. These receptor sequences come from an adult with an advanced solid tumor such as melanoma, head and neck, liver or kidney cancer. Each CDR3 is given with its conserved first and last residue. The D gene is left open where the match is weak. The listing skips clone size in some rows; elsewhere it reads once, few, many or a size class.

CDR3 protein | CDR3 DNA | D gene | V gene | clone size | J gene
CASSLQYTDTQYF | TGTGCCAGCAGCCTTCAGTACACAGATACGCAGTATTTT | . | TRBV6-5 | . | TRBJ2-3
CASSRQGTVSASYNEQFF | TGCGCCAGCAGCCGCCAAGGGACAGTATCAGCCTCCTACAATGAGCAGTTCTTC | TRBD1 | TRBV4-3 | . | TRBJ2-1
CASSDDRTAKRHYEQYF | TGTGCCAGCAGTGATGACCGGACGGCTAAGAGACACTACGAGCAGTACTTC | . | TRBV6-1 | once | TRBJ2-7
CASSLAGTGFKTQYF | TGCGCCAGCAGCTTGGCAGGAACAGGGTTCAAGACCCAGTACTTC | . | TRBV5-1 | . | TRBJ2-5
CAWSKTGNSPLHF | TGTGCCTGGTCTAAGACAGGGAATTCACCCCTCCACTTT | TRBD1 | TRBV30 | . | TRBJ1-6
CASSSLASGGGDEQFF | TGCGCCAGCAGCTCCCTAGCTAGCGGGGGGGGCGATGAGCAGTTCTTC | TRBD2 | TRBV5-1 | once | TRBJ2-1
CSAEDSNTEAFF | TGCAGCGCCGAAGACAGTAACACTGAAGCTTTCTTT | . | TRBV29-1 | . | TRBJ1-1
CAIRGDTEAFF | TGTGCCATCAGGGGGGACACTGAAGCTTTCTTT | . | TRBV10-3 | . | TRBJ1-1
CASSAYPGGQGPNIQYF | TGTGCCAGCAGCGCTTACCCGGGGGGACAGGGGCCAAACATTCAGTACTTC | TRBD1 | TRBV9 | . | TRBJ2-4
CASSEAPIPGQANEKLFF | TGTGCCAGCAGTGAAGCTCCGATACCGGGACAGGCTAATGAAAAACTGTTTTTT | TRBD1 | TRBV6-1 | . | TRBJ1-4
CASHDPGSTYEQYF | TGTGCCTCCCACGACCCGGGTTCCACCTACGAGCAGTACTTC | . | TRBV7-2 | . | TRBJ2-7
CASSLRTLNAGELFF | TGCGCCAGCAGCTTGAGGACCCTGAACGCCGGGGAGCTGTTTTTT | . | TRBV5-1 | . | TRBJ2-2
CAWSVGWGRGEQYF | TGTGCCTGGAGTGTTGGTTGGGGAAGGGGCGAGCAGTACTTC | . | TRBV30 | . | TRBJ2-7
CASTRGDRYGYTF | TGTGCTTCTACACGGGGCGATCGCTACGGCTACACCTTC | . | TRBV7-2 | once | TRBJ1-2
CASSQDASGGSSYNEQFF | TGTGCCAGCAGCCAAGATGCTAGCGGGGGTTCCTCCTACAATGAGCAGTTCTTC | TRBD2 | TRBV4-2 | . | TRBJ2-1
CASSLVGETQYF | TGCGCCAGCAGCTTGGTTGGAGAGACCCAGTACTTC | . | TRBV5-1 | . | TRBJ2-5
CASSLMGPGELFF | TGTGCCAGCAGCTTAATGGGACCCGGGGAGCTGTTTTTT | . | TRBV11-2 | . | TRBJ2-2